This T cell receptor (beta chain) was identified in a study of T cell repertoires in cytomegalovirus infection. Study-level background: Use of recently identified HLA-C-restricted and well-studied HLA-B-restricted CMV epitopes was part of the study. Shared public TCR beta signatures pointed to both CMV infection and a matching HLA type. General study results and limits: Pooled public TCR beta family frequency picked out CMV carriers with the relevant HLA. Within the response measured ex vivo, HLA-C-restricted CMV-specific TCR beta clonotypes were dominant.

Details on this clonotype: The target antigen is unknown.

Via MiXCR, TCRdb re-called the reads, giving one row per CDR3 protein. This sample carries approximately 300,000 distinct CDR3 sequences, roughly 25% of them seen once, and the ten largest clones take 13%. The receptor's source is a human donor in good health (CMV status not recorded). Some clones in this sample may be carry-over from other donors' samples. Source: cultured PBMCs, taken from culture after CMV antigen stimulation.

CDR3 coding DNA: TGTGCCAGCAGGAAGCGACAGGGCCCGGGGCGGGGAACTTTTTACGAGCAGTACGTC. As protein: CASRKRQGPGRGTFYEQYV. The V gene is TRBV6-1, the J gene TRBJ2-7, with D perhaps matching TRBD1 (7 bases). Germline loops: CDR1 MNHNS, CDR2 SASEGT. The CDR3 is 19 amino acids. Trimming removed 6 bases from V and 4 bases from J, with 31 bases in between.